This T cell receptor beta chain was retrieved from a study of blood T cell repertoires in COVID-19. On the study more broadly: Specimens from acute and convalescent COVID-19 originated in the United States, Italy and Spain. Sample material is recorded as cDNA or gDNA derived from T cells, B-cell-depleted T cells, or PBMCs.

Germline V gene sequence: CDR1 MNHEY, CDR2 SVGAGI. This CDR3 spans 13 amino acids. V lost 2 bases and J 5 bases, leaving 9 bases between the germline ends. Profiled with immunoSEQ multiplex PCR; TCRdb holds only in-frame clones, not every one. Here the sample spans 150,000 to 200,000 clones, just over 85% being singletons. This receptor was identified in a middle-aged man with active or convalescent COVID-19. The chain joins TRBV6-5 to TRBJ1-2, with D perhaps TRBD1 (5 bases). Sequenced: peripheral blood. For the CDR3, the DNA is TGTGCCAGCAGTTACCTCGGGACTTATGGCTACACCTTC. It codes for CASSYLGTYGYTF.